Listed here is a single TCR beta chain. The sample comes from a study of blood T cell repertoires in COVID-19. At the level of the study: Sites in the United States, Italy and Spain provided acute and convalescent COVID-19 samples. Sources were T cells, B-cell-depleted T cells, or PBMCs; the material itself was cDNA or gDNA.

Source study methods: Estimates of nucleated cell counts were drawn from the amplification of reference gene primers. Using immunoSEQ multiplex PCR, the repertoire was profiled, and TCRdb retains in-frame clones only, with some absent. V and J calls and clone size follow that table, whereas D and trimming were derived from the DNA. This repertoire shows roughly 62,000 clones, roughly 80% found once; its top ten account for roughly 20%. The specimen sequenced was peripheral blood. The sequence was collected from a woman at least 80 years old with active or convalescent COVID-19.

CDR3 sequence: CASSLTRRGLGGYTF. In DNA, the CDR3 is TGTGCCAGCAGCTTAACTCGCAGGGGGCTGGGTGGCTACACCTTC. This sequence joins TRBV7-3 and TRBJ1-2, with 8 bases that match TRBD1. The CDR3 has 15 amino acids. CDR1 is SGHTA and CDR2 is FQGTGA in the germline V gene. Trimming cost V 0 bases and J 7 bases; bases outside gene matches: 7.